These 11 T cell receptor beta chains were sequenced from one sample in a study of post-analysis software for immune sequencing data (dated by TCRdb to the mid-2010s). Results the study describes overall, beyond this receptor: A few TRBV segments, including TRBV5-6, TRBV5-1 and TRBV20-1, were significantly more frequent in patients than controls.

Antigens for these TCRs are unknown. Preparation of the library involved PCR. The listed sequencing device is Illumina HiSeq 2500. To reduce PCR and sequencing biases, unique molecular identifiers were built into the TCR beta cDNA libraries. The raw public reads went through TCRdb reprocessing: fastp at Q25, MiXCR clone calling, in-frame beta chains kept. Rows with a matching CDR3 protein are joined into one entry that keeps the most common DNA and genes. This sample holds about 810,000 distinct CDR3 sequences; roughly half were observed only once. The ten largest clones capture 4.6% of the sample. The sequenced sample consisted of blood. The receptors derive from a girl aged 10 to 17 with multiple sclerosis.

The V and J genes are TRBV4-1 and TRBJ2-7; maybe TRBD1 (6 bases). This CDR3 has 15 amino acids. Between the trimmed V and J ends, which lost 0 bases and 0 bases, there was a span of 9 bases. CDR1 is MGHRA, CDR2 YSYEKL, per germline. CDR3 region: CASSQEDRNSYEQYF. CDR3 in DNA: TGCGCCAGCAGCCAAGAAGACAGGAACTCCTACGAGCAGTACTTC.

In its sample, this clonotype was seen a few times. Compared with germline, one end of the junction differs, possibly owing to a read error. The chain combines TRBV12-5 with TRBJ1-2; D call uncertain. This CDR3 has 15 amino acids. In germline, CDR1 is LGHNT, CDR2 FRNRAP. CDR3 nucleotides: TGTGCTAGTGGATTGGACTTAGCCTCCGGCTATGGCTACACCTTC. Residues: CASGLDLASGYGYTF.

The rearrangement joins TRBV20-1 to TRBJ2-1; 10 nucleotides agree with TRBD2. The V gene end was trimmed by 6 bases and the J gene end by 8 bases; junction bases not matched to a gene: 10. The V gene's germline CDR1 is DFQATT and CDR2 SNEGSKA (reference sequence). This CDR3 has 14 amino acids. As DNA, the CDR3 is TGCAGTGCCAAGAAAGCGGGGGGGGTTTATGAGCAGTTCTTC. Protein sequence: CSAKKAGGVYEQFF.

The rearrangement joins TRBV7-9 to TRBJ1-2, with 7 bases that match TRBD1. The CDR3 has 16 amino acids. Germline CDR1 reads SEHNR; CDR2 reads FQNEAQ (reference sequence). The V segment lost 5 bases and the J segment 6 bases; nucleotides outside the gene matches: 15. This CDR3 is CASSMNFGQELDGYTF. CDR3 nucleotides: TGTGCCAGCAGCATGAATTTCGGACAGGAGTTGGATGGCTACACCTTC.

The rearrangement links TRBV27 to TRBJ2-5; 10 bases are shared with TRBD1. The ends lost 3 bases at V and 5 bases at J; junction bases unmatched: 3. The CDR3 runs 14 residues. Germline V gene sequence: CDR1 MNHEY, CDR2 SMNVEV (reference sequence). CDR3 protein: CASSLWGQGETQYF. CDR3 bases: TGTGCCAGCAGTTTGTGGGGACAGGGGGAGACCCAGTACTTC.

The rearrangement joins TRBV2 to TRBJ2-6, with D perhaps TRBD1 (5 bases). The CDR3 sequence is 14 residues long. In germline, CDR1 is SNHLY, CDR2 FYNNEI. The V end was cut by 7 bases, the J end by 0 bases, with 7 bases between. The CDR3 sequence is CASIGVSGANVLTF. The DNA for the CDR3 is TGTGCCAGCATAGGGGTCTCTGGGGCCAACGTCCTGACTTTC.

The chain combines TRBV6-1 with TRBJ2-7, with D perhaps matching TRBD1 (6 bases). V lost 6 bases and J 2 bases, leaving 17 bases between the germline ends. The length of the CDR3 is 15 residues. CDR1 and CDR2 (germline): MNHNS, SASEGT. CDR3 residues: CASRPDRIGPYEQYF. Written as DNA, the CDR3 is TGTGCCAGCAGGCCCGACAGGATAGGTCCCTACGAGCAGTACTTC.

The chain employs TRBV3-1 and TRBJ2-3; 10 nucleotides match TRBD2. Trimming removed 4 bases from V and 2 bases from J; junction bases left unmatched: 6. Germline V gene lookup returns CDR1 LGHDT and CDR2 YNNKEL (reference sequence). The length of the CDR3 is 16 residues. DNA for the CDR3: TGTGCCAGCAGCCGGAACCTAGCGGGGGCCACAGATACGCAGTATTTT. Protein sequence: CASSRNLAGATDTQYF.

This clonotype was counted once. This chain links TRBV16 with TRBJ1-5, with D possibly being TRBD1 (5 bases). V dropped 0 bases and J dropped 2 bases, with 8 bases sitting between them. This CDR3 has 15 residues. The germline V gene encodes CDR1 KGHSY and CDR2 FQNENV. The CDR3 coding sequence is TGTGCCAGCAGCCAATCGGGCAGGGGCAATCAGCCCCAGCATTTT. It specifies CASSQSGRGNQPQHF.

This CDR3 reads CASSQEGGNIYNEQFF. CDR3 bases: TGCGCCAGCAGCCAAGAAGGGGGGAACATCTACAATGAGCAGTTCTTC. The V gene is TRBV4-1, the J gene TRBJ2-1; D is tentatively TRBD1 or TRBD2 (6 bases each). The CDR3 is made up of 16 amino acids. The V end was cut by 0 bases, the J end by 3 bases, with 12 bases between. The germline V gene encodes CDR1 MGHRA and CDR2 YSYEKL.

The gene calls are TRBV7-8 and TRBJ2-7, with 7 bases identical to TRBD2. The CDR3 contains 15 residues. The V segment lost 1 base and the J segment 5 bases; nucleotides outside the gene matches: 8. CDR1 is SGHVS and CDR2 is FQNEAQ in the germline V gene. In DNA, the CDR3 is TGTGCCAGCAGCTTAGTGGCAAGCGGGGACGACGAGCAGTACTTC. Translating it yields CASSLVASGDDEQYF.